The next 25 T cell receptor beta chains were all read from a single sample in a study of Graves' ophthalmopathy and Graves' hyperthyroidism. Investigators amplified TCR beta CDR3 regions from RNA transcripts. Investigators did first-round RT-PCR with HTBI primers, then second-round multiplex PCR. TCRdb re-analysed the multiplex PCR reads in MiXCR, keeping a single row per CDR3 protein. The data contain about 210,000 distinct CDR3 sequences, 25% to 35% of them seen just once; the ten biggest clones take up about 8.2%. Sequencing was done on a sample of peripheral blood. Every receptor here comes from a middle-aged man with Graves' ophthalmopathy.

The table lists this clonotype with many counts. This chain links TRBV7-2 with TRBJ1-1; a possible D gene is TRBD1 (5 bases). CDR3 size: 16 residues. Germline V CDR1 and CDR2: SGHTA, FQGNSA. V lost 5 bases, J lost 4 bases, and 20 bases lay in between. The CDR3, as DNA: TGTGCCAGCAGCCCAAGACCCCTCAGTGGGGGCACTGAAGCTTTCTTT. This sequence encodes CASSPRPLSGGTEAFF.

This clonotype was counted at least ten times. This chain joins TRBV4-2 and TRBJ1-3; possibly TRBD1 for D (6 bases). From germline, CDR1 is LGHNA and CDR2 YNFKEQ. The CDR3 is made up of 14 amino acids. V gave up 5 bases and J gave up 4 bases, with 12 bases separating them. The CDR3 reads CASSARQAGNTIYF. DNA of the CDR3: TGTGCCAGCAGCGCCAGACAGGCCGGAAACACCATATATTTT.

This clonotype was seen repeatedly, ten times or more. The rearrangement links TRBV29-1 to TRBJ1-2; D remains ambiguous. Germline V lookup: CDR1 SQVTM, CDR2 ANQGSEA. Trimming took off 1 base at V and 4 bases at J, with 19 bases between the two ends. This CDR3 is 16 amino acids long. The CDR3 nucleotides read TGCAGCGTTGAAGTGGCGGAACTCCAGGCCGTCTATGGCTACACCTTC. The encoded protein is CSVEVAELQAVYGYTF. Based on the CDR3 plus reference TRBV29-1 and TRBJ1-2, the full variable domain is SAVISQKPSRDICQRGTSLTIQCQVDSQVTMMFWYRQQPGQSLTLIATANQGSEATYESGFVIDKFPISRPNLTFSTLTVSNMSPEDSSIYLCSVEVAELQAVYGYTFGSGTRLTVV.

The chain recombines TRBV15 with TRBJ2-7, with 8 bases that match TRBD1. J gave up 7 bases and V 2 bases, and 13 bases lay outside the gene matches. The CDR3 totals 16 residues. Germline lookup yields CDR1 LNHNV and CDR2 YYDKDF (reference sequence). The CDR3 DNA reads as TGTGCCACCAGCAGATCACCGGGACAGGATCCTCGAGAGCAGTACTTC. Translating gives CATSRSPGQDPREQYF.

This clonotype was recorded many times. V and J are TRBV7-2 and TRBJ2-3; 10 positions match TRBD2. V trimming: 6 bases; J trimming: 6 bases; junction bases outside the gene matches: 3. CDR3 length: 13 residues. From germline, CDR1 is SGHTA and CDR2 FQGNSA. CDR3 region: CASRLAGLDTQYF. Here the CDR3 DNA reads TGTGCCAGCAGACTAGCGGGGCTCGATACGCAGTATTTT. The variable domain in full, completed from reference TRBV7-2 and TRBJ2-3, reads GAGVSQSPSNKVTEKGKDVELRCDPISGHTALYWYRQSLGQGLEFLIYFQGNSAPDKSGLPSDRFSAERTGGSVSTLTIQRTQQEDSAVYLCASRLAGLDTQYFGPGTRLTVL.

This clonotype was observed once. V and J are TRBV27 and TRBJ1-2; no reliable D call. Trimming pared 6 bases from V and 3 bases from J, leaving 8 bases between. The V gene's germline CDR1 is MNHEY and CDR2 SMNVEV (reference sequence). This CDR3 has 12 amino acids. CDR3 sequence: CASRAEDYGYTF. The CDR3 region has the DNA TGTGCCAGCAGGGCGGAGGACTATGGCTACACCTTC.

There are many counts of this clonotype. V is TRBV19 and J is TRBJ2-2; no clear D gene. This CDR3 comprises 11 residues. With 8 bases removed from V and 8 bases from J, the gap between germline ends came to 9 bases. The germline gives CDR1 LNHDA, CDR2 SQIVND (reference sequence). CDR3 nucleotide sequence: TGTGCCAGTGCGTCCGGGGGGGAGCTGTTTTTT. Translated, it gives CASASGGELFF.

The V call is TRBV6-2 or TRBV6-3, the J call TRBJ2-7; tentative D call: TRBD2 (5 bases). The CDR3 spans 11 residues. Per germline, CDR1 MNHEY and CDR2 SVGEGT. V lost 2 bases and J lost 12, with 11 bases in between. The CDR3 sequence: CASSYDGERYF. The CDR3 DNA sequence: TGTGCCAGCAGTTACGACGGGGAACGGTACTTC.

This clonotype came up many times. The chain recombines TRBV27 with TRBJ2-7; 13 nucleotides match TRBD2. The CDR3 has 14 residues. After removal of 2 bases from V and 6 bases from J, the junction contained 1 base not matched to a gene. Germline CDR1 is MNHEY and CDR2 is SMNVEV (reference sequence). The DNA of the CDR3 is TGTGCCAGCAGTTTAACTAGCGGGAGGGCCGAGCAGTACTTC. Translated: CASSLTSGRAEQYF.

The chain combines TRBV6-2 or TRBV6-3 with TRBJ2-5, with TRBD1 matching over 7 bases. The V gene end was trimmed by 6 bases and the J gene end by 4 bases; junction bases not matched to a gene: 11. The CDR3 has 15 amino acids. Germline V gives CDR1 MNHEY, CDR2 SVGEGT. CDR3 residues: CASSRDRVGLETQYF. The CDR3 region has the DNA TGTGCCAGCAGCCGCGACAGGGTCGGCCTAGAGACCCAGTACTTC.

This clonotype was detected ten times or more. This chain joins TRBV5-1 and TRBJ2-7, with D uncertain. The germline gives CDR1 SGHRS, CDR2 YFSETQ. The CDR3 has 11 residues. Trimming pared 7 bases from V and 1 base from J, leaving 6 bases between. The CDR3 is CASPWSYEQYF. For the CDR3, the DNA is TGCGCCAGCCCTTGGTCCTACGAGCAGTACTTC.

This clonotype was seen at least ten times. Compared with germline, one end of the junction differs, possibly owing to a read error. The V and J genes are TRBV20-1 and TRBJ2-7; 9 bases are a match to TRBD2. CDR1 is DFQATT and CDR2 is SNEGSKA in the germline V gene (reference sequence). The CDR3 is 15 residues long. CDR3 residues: CSARDPETSGYERYF. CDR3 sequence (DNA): TGCAGTGCTAGAGATCCCGAGACTAGCGGTTACGAGCGGTACTTC.

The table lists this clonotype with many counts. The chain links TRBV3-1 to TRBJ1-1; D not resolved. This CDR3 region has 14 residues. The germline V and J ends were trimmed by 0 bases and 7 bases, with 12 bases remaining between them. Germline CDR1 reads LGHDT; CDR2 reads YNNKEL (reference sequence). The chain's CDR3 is CASSQDFQNGEAFF. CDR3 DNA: TGTGCCAGCAGCCAAGATTTCCAGAACGGTGAAGCTTTCTTT.

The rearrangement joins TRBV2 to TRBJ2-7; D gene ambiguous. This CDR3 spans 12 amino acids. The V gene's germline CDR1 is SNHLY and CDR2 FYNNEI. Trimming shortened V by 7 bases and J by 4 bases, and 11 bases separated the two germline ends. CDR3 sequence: CASKYGEYEQYF. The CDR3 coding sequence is TGTGCCAGCAAGTATGGGGAATACGAGCAGTACTTC.

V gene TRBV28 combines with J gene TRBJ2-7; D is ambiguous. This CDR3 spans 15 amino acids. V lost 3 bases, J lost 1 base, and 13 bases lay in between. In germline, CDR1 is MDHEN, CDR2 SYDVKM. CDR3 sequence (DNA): TGTGCCAGCAGTTTTTCTTTAGGGATTTCCTACGAGCAGTACTTC. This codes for CASSFSLGISYEQYF.

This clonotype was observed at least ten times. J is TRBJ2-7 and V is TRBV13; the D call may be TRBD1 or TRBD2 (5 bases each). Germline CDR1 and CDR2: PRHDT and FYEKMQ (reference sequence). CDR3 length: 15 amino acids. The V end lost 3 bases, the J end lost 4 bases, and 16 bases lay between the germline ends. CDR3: CASSFHRDGEYEQYF. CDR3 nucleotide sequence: TGTGCCAGCAGCTTCCACCGGGACGGGGAATACGAGCAGTACTTC.

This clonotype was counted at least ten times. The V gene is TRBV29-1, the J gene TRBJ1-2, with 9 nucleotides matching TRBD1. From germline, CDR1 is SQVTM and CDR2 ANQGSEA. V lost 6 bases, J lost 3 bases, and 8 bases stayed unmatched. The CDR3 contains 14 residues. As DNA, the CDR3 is TGCAGCGTGGAAACAGGGGGCGGTGACTATGGCTACACCTTC. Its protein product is CSVETGGGDYGYTF.

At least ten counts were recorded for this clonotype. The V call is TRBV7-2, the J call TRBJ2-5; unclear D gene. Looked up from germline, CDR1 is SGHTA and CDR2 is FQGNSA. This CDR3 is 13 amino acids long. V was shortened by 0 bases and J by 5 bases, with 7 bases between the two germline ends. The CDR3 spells CASSLAVPETQYF. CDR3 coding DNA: TGTGCCAGCAGCTTAGCAGTTCCCGAGACCCAGTACTTC.

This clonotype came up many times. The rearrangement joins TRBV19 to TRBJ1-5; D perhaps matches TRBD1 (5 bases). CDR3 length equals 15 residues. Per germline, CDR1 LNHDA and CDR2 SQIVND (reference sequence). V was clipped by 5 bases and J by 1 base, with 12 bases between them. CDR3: CASSYHRDSNQPQHF. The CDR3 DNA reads TGTGCCAGTAGTTACCATCGGGACAGCAATCAGCCCCAGCATTTT.

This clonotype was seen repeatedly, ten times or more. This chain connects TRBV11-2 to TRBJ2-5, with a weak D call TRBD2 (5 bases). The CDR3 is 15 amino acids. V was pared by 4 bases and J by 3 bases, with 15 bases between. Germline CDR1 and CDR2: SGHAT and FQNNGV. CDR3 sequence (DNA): TGTGCCAGCAGCTCTAGACCCGGGGAAGAAGAGACCCAGTACTTC. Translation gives CASSSRPGEEETQYF.

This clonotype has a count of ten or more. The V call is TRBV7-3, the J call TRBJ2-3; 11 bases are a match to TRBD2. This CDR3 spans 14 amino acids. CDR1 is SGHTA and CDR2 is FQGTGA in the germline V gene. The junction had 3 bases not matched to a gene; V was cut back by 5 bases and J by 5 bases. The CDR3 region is CASSLGLAGDTQYF. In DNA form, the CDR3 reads TGTGCCAGCAGCCTAGGACTAGCGGGAGATACGCAGTATTTT.

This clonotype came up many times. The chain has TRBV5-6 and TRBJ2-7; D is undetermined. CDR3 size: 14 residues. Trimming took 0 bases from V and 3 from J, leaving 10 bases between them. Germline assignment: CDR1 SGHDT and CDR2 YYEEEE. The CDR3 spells CASSLEGSLYEQYF. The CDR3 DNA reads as TGTGCCAGCAGCTTGGAGGGATCTCTCTACGAGCAGTACTTC.

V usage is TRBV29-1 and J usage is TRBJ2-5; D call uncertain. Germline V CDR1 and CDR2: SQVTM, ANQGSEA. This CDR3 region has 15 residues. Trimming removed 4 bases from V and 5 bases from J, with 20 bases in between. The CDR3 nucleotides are TGCAGCGTTGCCCCCGGGCCTCAAGGACGGGAGACCCAGTACTTC. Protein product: CSVAPGPQGRETQYF.

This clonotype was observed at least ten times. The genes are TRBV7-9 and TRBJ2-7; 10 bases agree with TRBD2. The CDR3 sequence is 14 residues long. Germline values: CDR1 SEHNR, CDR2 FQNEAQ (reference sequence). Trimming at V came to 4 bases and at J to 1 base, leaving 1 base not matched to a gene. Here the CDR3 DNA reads TGTGCCAGCAGCTCACTAGCGGGGTCCTACGAGCAGTACTTC. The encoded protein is CASSSLAGSYEQYF. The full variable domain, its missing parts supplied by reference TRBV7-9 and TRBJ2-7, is DTGVSQNPRHKITKRGQNVTFRCDPISEHNRLYWYRQTLGQGPEFLTYFQNEAQLEKSRLLSDRFSAERPKGSFSTLEIQRTEQGDSAMYLCASSSLAGSYEQYFGPGTRLTVT.

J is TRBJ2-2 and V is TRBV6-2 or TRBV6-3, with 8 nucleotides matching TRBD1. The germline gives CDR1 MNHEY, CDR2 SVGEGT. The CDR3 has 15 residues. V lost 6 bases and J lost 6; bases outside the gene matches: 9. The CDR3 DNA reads TGTGCCAGCAGAAACCAGCGGACAGGGCCCGGGGAGCTGTTTTTT. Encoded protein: CASRNQRTGPGELFF.